Detailed here is one TCR beta chain. Its antigen is as yet unknown. Data came from immunoSEQ multiplex PCR; TCRdb stores just in-frame clones and leaves some out. The repertoire consists of about 2.2 million clones, with about 93% occurring once and the leading ten covering about 1.7%. These data come from a study of shared clonotypes between healthy human individuals. CD45RO-negative cells were positively selected for CCR7, leaving out terminally differentiated effector memory CD45RA+ cells. This CDR3 region has 15 residues. From germline, CDR1 is SGHNT and CDR2 YYREEE (reference sequence). V gave up 4 bases and J gave up 5 bases; unmatched junction bases: 10. Points from the study as a whole: Large depth notwithstanding, sorted-subset sequencing proved incomplete by rarefaction.

The TCR comes from a man between 18 and 35 years old in good health. Some clones in this sample may be carry-over from other donors' samples. The V and J genes are TRBV5-4 and TRBJ1-1; 8 positions agree with TRBD1. The sequenced material came from naive CD8+ T cells from PBMCs. CDR3 nucleotide sequence: TGTGCCAGCAGCCTTGGACAGGGCAGTGGGACTGAAGCTTTCTTT. Its translation is CASSLGQGSGTEAFF.